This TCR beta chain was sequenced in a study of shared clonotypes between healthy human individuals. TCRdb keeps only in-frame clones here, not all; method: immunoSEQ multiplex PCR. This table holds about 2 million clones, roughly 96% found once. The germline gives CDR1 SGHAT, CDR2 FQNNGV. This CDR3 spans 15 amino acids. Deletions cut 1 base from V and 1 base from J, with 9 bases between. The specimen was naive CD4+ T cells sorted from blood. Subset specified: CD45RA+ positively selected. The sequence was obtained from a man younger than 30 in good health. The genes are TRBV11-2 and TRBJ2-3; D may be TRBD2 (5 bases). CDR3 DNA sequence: TGTGCCAGCAGCTTAGTAGAAGCGGGCACAGATACGCAGTATTTT. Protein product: CASSLVEAGTDTQYF.